This T cell receptor beta chain is from a study of T cell responses to AZD1222 COVID-19 vaccine. The repertoire was sequenced with immunoSEQ multiplex PCR; TCRdb's copy has only in-frame clones and lacks some. The sample consists of approximately 300,000 clones, about 94% of them appearing once. V trimming: 5 bases; J trimming: 4 bases; junction bases outside the gene matches: 6. The CDR3 extends over 15 amino acids. Per germline, CDR1 MDHEN and CDR2 SYDVKM. The chain combines TRBV28 with TRBJ2-2; 8 nucleotides match TRBD1. The sequences come from peripheral blood, collected 28 days after the second AZD1222 dose. This TCR was recovered from an adult who received the AZD1222 COVID-19 vaccine. The CDR3 DNA is TGTGCCAGCAGTCCGGACAGGGCCGGCACCGGGGAGCTGTTTTTT. Translating it yields CASSPDRAGTGELFF.